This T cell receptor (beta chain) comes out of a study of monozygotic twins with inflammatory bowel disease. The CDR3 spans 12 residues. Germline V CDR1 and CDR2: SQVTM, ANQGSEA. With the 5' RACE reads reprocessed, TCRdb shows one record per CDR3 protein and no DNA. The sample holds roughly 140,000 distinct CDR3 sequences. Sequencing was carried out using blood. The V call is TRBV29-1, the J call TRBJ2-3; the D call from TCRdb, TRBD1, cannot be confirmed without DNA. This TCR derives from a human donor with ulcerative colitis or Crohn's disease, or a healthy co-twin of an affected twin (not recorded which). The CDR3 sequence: CSVGGGGERQYF.